This TCR beta chain was profiled in a study of shared clonotypes between healthy human individuals. Germline lookup yields CDR1 MNHNS and CDR2 SASEGT. V was pared by 1 base and J by 6 bases, with 13 bases between. This CDR3 is 14 amino acids long. Each cell subset's genomic DNA was divided evenly among several immunoSEQ plates. In the original processing: ImmunoSEQ yielded junction-only sequences lacking quality scores, so filtering differed. The repertoire was sequenced with immunoSEQ multiplex PCR; TCRdb's copy has only in-frame clones and lacks some. The D gene and trimming were derived from the DNA, and the V and J assignments and clone size from that table. The table includes millions of clones, over 85% detected once. Of note for this clone: Its specificity is not known.

Overall study findings and caveats: Few donors restricted represented genetic and exposure-history diversity. Memory subsets generally showed smaller estimated richness than naive subsets did.

The sample comprised naive CD4+ T cells from PBMCs. The subset: CD45RA+ positively selected. The source of this sequence is a man in his late teens or twenties in good health. Some clones in this sample may be carry-over from other donors' samples. V is TRBV6-1 and J is TRBJ2-7; possibly TRBD2 for D (5 bases). CDR3 residues: CASSEGVAYGEQYF. The CDR3 region has the DNA TGTGCCAGCAGTGAAGGGGTAGCGTATGGCGAGCAGTACTTC.